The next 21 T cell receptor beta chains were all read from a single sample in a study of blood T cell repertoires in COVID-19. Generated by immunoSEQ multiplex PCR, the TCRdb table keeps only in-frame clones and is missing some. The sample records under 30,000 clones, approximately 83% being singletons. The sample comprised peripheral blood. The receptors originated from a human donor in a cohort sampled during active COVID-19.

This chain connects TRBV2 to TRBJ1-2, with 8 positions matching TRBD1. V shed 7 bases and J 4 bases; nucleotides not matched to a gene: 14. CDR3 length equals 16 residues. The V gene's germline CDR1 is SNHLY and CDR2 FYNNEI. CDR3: CASNDRTGTYGYGYTF. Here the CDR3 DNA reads TGTGCCAGCAACGACCGGACAGGGACTTATGGCTATGGCTACACCTTC.

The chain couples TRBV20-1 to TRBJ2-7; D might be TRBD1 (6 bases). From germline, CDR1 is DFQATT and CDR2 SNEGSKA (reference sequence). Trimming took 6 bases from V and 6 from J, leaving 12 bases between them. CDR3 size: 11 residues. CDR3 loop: CSALEQGEQYF. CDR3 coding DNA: TGCAGTGCCCTTGAACAGGGCGAGCAGTACTTC.

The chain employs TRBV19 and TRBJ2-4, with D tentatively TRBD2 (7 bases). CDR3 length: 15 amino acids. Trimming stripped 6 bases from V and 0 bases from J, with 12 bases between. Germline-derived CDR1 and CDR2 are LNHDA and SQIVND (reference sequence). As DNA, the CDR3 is TGTGCCAGTAGAGAGGGGGGGGTAGCCAAAAACATTCAGTACTTC. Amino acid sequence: CASREGGVAKNIQYF. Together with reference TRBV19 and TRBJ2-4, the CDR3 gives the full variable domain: DGGITQSPKYLFRKEGQNVTLSCEQNLNHDAMYWYRQDPGQGLRLIYYSQIVNDFQKGDIAEGYSVSREKKESFPLTVTSAQKNPTAFYLCASREGGVAKNIQYFGAGTRLSVL.

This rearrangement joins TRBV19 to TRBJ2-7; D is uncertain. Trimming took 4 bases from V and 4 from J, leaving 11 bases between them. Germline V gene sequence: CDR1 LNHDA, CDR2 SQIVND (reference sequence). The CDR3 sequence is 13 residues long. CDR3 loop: CASSTIDMYEQYF. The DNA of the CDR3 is TGTGCCAGTAGTACCATCGACATGTACGAGCAGTACTTC.

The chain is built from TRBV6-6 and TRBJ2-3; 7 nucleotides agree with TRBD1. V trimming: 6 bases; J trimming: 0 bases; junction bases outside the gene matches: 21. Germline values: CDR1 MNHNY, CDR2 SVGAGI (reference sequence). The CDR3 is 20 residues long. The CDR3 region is CASSPDREYGGFSSTDTQYF. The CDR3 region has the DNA TGTGCCAGCAGCCCCGACAGGGAATATGGCGGCTTTTCTAGCACAGATACGCAGTATTTT.

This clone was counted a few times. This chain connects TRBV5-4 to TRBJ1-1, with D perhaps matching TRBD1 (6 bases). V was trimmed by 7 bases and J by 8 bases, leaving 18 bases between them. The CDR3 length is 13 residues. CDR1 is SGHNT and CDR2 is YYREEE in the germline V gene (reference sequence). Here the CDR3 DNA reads TGTGCCAGCCAGGTAACAACAACAGGGGAAGCTTTCTTT. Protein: CASQVTTTGEAFF.

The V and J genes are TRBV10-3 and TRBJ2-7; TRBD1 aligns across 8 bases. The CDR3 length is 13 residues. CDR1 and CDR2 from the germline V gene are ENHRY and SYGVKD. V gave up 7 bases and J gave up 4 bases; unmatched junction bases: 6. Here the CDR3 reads CAIKDREYYEQYF. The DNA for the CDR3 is TGTGCCATCAAGGACAGGGAGTATTACGAGCAGTACTTC.

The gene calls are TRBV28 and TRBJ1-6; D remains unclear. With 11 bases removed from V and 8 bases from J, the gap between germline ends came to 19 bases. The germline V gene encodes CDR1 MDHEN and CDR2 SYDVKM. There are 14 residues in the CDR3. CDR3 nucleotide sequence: TGTGCCGGTGTTAGTGCGGTCTGGGATTCACCCCTCCACTTT. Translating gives CAGVSAVWDSPLHF.

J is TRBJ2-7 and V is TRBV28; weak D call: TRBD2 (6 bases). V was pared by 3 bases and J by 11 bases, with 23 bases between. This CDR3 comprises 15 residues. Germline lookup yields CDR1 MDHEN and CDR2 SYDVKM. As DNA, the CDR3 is TGTGCCAGCAGTTTTTTCCACCGGGGCCAATCGGGAGAGTACTTC. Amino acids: CASSFFHRGQSGEYF.

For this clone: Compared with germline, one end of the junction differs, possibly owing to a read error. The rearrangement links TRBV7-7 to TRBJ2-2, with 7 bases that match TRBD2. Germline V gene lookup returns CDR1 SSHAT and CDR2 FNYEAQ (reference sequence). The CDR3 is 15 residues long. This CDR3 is CASSLVSGMTGELFF. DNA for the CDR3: TGTGCTAGCAGCTTAGTAAGCGGGATGACCGGGGAGCTGTTTTTT. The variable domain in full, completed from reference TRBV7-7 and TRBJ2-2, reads GAGVSQSPRYKVTKRGQDVTLRCDPISSHATLYWYQQALGQGPEFLTYFNYEAQPDKSGLPSDRFSAERPEGSISTLTIQRTEQRDSAMYRCASSLVSGMTGELFFGEGSRLTVL.

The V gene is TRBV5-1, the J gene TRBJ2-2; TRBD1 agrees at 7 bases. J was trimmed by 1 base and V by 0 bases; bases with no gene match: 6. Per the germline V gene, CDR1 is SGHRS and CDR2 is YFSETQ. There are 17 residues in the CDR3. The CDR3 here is CASSLAWDSLNTGELFF. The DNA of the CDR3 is TGCGCCAGCAGCTTGGCATGGGACAGCCTGAACACCGGGGAGCTGTTTTTT.

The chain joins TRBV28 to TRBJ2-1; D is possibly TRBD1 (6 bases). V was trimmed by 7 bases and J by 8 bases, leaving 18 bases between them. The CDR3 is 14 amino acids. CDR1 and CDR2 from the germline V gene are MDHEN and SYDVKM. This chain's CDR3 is CASTPGAADDEQFF. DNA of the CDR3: TGTGCCAGCACCCCAGGGGCAGCCGACGATGAGCAGTTCTTC.

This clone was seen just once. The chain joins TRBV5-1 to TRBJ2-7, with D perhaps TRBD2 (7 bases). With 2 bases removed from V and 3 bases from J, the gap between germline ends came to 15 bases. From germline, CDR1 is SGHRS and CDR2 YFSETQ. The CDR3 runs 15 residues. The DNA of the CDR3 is TGCGCCAGCAGCTTAAGGGAGGGACACTACTACGAGCAGTACTTC. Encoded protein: CASSLREGHYYEQYF.

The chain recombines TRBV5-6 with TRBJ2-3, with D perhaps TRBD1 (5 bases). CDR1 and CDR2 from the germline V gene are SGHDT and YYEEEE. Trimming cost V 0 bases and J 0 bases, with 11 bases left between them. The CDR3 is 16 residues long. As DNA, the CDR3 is TGTGCCAGCAGCTTGGGTCCGGCAGGGAGCACAGATACGCAGTATTTT. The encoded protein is CASSLGPAGSTDTQYF.

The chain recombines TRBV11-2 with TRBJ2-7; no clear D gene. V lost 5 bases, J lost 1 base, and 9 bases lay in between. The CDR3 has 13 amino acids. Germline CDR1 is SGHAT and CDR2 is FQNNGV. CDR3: CASSVTGSYEQYF. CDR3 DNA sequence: TGTGCCAGCAGCGTAACCGGTTCCTACGAGCAGTACTTC.

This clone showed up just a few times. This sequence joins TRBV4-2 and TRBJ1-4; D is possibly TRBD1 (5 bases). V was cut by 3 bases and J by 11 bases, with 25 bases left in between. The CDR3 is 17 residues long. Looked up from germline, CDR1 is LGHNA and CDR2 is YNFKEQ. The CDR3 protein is CASSHSSSGQVLDKLFF. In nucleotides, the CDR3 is TGTGCCAGCAGCCATTCATCGTCCGGACAAGTTCTTGACAAACTGTTTTTT.

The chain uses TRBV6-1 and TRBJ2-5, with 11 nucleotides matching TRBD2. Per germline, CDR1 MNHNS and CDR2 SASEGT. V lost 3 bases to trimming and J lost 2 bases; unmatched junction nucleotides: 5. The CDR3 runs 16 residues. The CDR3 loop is CASSDLAGGPQETQYF. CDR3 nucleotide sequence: TGTGCCAGCAGTGATTTAGCGGGGGGGCCTCAAGAGACCCAGTACTTC.

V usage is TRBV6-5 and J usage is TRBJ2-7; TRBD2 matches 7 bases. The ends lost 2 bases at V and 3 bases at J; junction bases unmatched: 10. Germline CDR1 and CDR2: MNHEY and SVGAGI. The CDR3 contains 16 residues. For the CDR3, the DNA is TGTGCCAGCAGTTACAATGGGGGGGACCTCCTCTACGAGCAGTACTTC. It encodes CASSYNGGDLLYEQYF.

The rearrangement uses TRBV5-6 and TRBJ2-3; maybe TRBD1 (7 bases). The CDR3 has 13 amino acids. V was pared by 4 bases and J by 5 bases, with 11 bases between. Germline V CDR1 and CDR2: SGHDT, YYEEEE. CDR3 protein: CASSVRGVDTQYF. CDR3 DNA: TGTGCCAGCAGCGTCAGGGGGGTAGATACGCAGTATTTT.

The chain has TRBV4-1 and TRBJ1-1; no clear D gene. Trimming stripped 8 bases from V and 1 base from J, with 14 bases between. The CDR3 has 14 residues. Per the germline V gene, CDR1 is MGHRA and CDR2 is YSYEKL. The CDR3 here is CASRPPPGNTEAFF. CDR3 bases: TGCGCCAGCCGCCCCCCCCCGGGGAACACTGAAGCTTTCTTT.

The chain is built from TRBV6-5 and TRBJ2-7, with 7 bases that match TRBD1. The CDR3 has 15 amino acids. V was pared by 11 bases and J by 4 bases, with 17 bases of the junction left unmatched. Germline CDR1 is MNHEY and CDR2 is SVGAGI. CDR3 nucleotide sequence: TGTGCCTCTCAAGAGGCCGGGACAGCTCAATACGAGCAGTACTTC. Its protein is CASQEAGTAQYEQYF.